This T cell receptor (beta chain) was identified during a study of blood T cell repertoires in COVID-19. Study in general: PBMCs, B-cell-depleted T cells, or T cells provided the cDNA or gDNA that made up the material.

The repertoire was sequenced with immunoSEQ multiplex PCR; TCRdb's copy has only in-frame clones and lacks some. This table holds about 100,000 clones, over 60% found once. The germline V gene encodes CDR1 SNHLY and CDR2 FYNNEI. The CDR3 sequence is 17 residues long. With 2 bases removed from V and 5 bases from J, the gap between germline ends came to 18 bases. Sequencing was carried out using peripheral blood. This chain uses TRBV2 with TRBJ1-4, with D possibly TRBD1 on 5 matching bases. The sequence was obtained from a man between 65 and 85 years old with acute or convalescent COVID-19. The DNA of the CDR3 is TGTGCCAGCAGTGAACCGGGGGGGTTGAGAGGAAATGAAAAACTGTTTTTT. Protein sequence: CASSEPGGLRGNEKLFF.